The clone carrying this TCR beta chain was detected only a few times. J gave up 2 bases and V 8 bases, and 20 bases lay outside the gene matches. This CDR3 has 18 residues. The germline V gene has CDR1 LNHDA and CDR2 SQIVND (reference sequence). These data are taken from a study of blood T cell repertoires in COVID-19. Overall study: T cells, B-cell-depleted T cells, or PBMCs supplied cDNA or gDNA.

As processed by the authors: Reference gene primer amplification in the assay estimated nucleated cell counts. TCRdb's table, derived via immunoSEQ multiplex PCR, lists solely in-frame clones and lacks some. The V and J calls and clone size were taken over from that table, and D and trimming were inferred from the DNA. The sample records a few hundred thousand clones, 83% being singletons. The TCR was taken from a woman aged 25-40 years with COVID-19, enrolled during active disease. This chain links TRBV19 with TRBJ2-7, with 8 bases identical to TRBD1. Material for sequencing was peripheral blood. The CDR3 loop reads CASAPEALGQGRPYEQYF. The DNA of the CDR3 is TGTGCCAGTGCTCCCGAGGCTCTCGGACAGGGAAGGCCCTACGAGCAGTACTTC. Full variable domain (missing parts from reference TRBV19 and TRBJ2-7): DGGITQSPKYLFRKEGQNVTLSCEQNLNHDAMYWYRQDPGQGLRLIYYSQIVNDFQKGDIAEGYSVSREKKESFPLTVTSAQKNPTAFYLCASAPEALGQGRPYEQYFGPGTRLTVT.